This T cell receptor beta chain was documented in a study of shared clonotypes between healthy human individuals. Study in general: The donor group consisted of a couple of women and three men, aged 18 to 49.

Germline V gene data show CDR1 as SGHTA and CDR2 as FQGTGA. V lost 5 bases, J lost 5 bases, and 19 bases lay in between. The length of the CDR3 is 15 residues. Unsorted samples drew genomic DNA from roughly 88 million PBMCs. Bulk PBMC genomic DNA spanned ten immunoSEQ deep plates. Per the study methods: Junction-only immunoSEQ sequences carried no quality scores, so filtering differed. Profiling relied on immunoSEQ multiplex PCR, and the TCRdb table lists in-frame clones only, not all of them. D and trimming come from the DNA, and the V and J calls and clone size come from that table. The table has about 520,000 clones, 78% seen once.

This receptor was obtained from a woman in her thirties or forties in good health. Some clones in this sample may be carry-over from other donors' samples. The chain links TRBV7-3 to TRBJ2-7; perhaps D is TRBD1 or TRBD2 (5 bases each). The sequenced sample was PBMCs. The CDR3 DNA reads TGTGCCAGCAGCCCGCGCAGGGTACTAGGGGACGAGCAGTACTTC. This gives the protein CASSPRRVLGDEQYF. The complete variable domain, with remaining parts taken from reference TRBV7-3 and TRBJ2-7, reads GAGVSQTPSNKVTEKGKYVELRCDPISGHTALYWYRQSLGQGPEFLIYFQGTGAADDSGLPNDRFFAVRPEGSVSTLKIQRTERGDSAVYLCASSPRRVLGDEQYFGPGTRLTVT.